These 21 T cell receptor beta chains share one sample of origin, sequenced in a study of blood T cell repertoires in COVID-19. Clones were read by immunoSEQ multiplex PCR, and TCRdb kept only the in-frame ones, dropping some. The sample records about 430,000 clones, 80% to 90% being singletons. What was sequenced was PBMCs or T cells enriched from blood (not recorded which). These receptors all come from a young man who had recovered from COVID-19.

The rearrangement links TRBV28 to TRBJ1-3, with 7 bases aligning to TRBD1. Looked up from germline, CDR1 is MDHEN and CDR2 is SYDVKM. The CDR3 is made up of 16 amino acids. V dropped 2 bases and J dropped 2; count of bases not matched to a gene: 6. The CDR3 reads CASSLTGAITGNTIYF. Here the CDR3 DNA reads TGTGCCAGCAGTTTAACAGGGGCGATTACTGGAAACACCATATATTTT.

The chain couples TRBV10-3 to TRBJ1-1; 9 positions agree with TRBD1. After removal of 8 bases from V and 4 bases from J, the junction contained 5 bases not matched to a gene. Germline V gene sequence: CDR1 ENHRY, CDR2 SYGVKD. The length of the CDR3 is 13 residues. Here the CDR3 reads CAIAGTGTTEAFF. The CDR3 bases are TGTGCCATCGCTGGGACAGGGACCACTGAAGCTTTCTTT.

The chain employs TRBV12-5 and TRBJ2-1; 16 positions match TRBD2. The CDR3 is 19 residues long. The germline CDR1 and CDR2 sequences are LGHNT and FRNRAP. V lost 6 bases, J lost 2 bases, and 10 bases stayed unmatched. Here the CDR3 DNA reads TGTGCTAGTGGACTGCCGGGACTAGCGGGAGGGGTCGCCTACAATGAGCAGTTCTTC. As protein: CASGLPGLAGGVAYNEQFF. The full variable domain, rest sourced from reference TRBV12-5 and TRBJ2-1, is DARVTQTPRHKVTEMGQEVTMRCQPILGHNTVFWYRQTMMQGLELLAYFRNRAPLDDSGMPKDRFSAEMPDATLATLKIQPSEPRDSAVYFCASGLPGLAGGVAYNEQFFGPGTRLTVL.

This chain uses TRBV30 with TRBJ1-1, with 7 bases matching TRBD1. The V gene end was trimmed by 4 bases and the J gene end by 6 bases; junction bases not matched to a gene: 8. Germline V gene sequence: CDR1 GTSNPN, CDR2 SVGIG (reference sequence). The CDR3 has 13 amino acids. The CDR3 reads CAWNPDRDAEAFF. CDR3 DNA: TGTGCCTGGAACCCAGACAGGGACGCTGAAGCTTTCTTT.

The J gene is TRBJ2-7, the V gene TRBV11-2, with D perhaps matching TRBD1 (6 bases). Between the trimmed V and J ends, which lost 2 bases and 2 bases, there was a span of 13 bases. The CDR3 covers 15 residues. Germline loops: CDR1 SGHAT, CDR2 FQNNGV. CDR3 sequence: CASSLSRDRPYEQYF. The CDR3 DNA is TGTGCCAGCAGCTTATCCCGCGACAGGCCCTACGAGCAGTACTTC.

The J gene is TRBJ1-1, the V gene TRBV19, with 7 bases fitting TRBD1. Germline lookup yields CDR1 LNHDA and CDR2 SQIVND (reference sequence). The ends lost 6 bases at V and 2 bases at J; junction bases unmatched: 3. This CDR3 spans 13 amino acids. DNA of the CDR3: TGTGCCAGTAGCCGGGACAGAAACACTGAAGCTTTCTTT. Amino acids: CASSRDRNTEAFF.

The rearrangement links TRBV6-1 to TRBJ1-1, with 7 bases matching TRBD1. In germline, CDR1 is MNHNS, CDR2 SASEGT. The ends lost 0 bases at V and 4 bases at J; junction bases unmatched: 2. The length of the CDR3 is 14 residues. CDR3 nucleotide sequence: TGTGCCAGCAGTGAAGCGCCAGGGGGCACTGAAGCTTTCTTT. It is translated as CASSEAPGGTEAFF.

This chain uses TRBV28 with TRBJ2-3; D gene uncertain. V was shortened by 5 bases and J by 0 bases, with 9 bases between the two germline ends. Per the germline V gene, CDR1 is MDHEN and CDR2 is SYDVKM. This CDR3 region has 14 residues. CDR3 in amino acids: CASSPPTSTDTQYF. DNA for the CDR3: TGTGCCAGCAGTCCCCCTACTAGCACAGATACGCAGTATTTT.

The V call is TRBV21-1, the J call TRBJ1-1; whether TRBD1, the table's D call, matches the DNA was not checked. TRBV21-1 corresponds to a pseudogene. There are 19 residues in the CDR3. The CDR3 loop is CASSNSNGTEKISNTEAFF. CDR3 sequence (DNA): TGTGCCAGCAGCAATTCTAACGGGACAGAAAAGATCTCGAACACTGAAGCTTTCTTT.

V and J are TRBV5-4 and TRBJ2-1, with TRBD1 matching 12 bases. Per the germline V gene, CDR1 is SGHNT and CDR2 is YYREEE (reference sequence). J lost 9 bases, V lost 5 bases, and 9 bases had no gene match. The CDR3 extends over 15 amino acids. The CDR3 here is CASSPGTGGIGEQFF. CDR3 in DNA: TGTGCCAGCAGTCCCGGGACAGGGGGCATCGGTGAGCAGTTCTTC.

CDR3 DNA: TGTGCCAGCAGTGAATTGGCGAACACTGAAGCTTTCTTT. This gives the protein CASSELANTEAFF. The chain combines TRBV25-1 with TRBJ1-1; D is undetermined. The CDR3 spans 13 residues. Trimming shortened V by 1 base and J by 1 base, and 4 bases separated the two germline ends. Germline CDR1 and CDR2: MGHDK and SYGVNS.

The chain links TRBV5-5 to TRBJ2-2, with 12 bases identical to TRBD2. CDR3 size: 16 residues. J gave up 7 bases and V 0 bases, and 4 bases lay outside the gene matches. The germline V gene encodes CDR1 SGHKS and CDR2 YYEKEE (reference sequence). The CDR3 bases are TGTGCCAGCAGCTTGGAGCCTAGCGGGAGGGTCGGGGAGCTGTTTTTT. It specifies CASSLEPSGRVGELFF.

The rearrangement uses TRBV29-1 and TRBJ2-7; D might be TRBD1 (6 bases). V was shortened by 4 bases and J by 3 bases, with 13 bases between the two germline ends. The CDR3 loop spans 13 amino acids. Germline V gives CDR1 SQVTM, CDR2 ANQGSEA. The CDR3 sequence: CSVGLRGNYEQYF. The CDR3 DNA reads TGCAGCGTTGGGTTAAGGGGGAACTACGAGCAGTACTTC.

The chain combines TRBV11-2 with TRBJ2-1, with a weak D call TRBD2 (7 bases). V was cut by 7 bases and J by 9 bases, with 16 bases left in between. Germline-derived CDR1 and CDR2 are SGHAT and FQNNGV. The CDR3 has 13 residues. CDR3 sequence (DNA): TGTGCCAGCACCACCGGGGGGCTGGGTGAGCAGTTCTTC. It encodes CASTTGGLGEQFF.

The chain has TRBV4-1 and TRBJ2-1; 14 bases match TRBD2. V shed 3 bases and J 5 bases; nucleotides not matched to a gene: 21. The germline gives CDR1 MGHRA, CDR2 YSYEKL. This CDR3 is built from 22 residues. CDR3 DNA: TGCGCCAGCAGCCAGGGATGGATACGGGGGACTAGCGGGAGAAGACTGAACAATGAGCAGTTCTTC. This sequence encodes CASSQGWIRGTSGRRLNNEQFF.

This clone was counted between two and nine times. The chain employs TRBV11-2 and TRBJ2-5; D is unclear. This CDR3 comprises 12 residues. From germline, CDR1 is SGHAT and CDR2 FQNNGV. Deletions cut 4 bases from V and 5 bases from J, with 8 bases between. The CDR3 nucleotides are TGTGCCAGCAGCTCGTTTCTGGAGACCCAGTACTTC. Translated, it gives CASSSFLETQYF.

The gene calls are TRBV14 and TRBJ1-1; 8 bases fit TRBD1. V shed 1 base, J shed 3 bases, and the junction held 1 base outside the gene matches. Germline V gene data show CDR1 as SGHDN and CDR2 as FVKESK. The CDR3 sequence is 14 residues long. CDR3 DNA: TGTGCCAGCAGCCAAGCAGGGGGCTACACTGAAGCTTTCTTT. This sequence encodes CASSQAGGYTEAFF.

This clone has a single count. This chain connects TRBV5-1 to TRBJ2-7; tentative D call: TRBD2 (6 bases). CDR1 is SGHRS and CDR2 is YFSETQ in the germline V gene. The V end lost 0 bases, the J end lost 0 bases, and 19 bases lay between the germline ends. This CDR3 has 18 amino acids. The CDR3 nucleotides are TGCGCCAGCAGCTTGGGTTTTGGAGGGCAGATTATCTCCTACGAGCAGTACTTC. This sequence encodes CASSLGFGGQIISYEQYF.

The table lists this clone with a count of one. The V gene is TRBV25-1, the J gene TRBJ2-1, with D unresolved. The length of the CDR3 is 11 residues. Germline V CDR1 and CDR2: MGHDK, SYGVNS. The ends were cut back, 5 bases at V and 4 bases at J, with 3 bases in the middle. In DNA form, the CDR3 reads TGTGCCAGCAGTCATTACAATGAGCAGTTCTTC. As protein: CASSHYNEQFF. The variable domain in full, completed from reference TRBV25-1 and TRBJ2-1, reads EADIYQTPRYLVIGTGKKITLECSQTMGHDKMYWYQQDPGMELHLIHYSYGVNSTEKGDLSSESTVSRIRTEHFPLTLESARPSHTSQYLCASSHYNEQFFGPGTRLTVL.

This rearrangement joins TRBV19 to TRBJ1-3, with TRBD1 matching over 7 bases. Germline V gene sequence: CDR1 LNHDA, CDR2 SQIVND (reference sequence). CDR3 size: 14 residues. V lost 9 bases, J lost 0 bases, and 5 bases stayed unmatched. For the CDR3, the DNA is TGTGCCAGCAACGACAGGGTCTCTGGAAACACCATATATTTT. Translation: CASNDRVSGNTIYF.

This CDR3 is CASSPGTVGTGELFF. DNA of the CDR3: TGTGCCAGCTCACCGGGGACAGTGGGGACCGGGGAGCTGTTTTTT. The V and J genes are TRBV18 and TRBJ2-2; TRBD1 matches 7 bases. Trimming at V came to 3 bases and at J to 5 bases, leaving 6 bases not matched to a gene. Germline lookup yields CDR1 KGHSH and CDR2 LQKENI. The CDR3 spans 15 residues.